This T cell receptor beta chain was documented in a study of beta chain features in type 1 diabetes (dated 2018 in TCRdb). Study-level background: Mean age, gender distribution, total cell number and subset yield did not differ between patients and healthy donors. A total of around 110,000,000 sorted cells were examined across all samples, and RNA yield correlated strongly with the number of cells per subset. The study compared TCRB repertoires of sorted circulating CD4+ T cell subsets between recently diagnosed type 1 diabetes patients and matched healthy donors. Regulatory and stem cell-like memory subsets were obtained from only 8 patients and about 8 healthy donors, while naive and central memory subsets were obtained from all 28 donors. What the study reported, not specific to this receptor: Because cDNA rather than genomic DNA was sequenced, highly expressing activated cells could have been over-represented, although no difference in activation and CD3 levels was found between groups. PCR might favor shorter templates, but patient and control samples were amplified and corrected together, so any skew would affect both groups equally. Naive, central memory and regulatory TCRB repertoires appeared more similar among patients than among healthy donors. At VDJ recombination sites, type 1 diabetes patients had fewer insertions and more deleted nucleotides, which implies abnormalities in thymic rearrangement. Because small numbers of individuals were included in the HLA sub-analyses, any influence of HLA type on TCRB rearrangement was left unresolved. Type 1 diabetes patients showed a moderate but significant shortening of TCRB CDR3 length in all four CD4+ subsets.

The CDR3 measures 14 amino acids from cysteine to phenylalanine. The entry retains the CDR3 DNA only, 42 bases that are in frame from base 1. V is pared back by 5 bases and J by 5 bases, with 13 bases lying between the germline termini. Looking up the germline V gene yields CDR1 SGHAT and CDR2 FQNNGV. The High Capacity cDNA Reverse Transcription Kit was used to reverse transcribe all of the isolated RNA, meaning that expressed TCRB transcripts were what got sequenced. Naive, central memory and regulatory T cell samples underwent deep immunoSEQ sequencing, averaging approximately 3.5 million total reads per sample. Sorted cells were lysed in RLT buffer and RNA was extracted with DNase-treated RNeasy Micro or Mini kits, depending on cell number. Each cell subset was processed on its own to prevent cross-contamination, while patient and healthy donor samples were processed together. The immunoSEQ multiplex PCR was used to amplify TCRB sequences from cDNA, generating 87-bp fragments that spanned the CDR3 region. Sequencing of the amplicons was performed on the Illumina HiSeq platform. As for how the authors treated the data: Synthetic template baselines were used to correct PCR bias computationally, reads within Hamming distance 2 were collapsed together, and singletons that could not be merged were discarded. By aligning reads against IMGT, V, D and J genes, CDR3 length, and insertions or deletions at six rearrangement sites were assigned. Within each subset, clonotype counts were normalized to the number of sorted cells before true diversity and Gini coefficients were calculated with the tcR R package. Repertoire sharing was quantified using the overlap coefficient calculated on TCRB nucleotide sequences. Drawn from immuneACCESS, this table holds only the in-frame rearrangements with V and J called that TCRdb kept. Clones are partly lost; checked studies trace under half to an unresolved V gene and leave the rest unexplained. The DNA was the basis for D and trimming; V, J and clone size are from that table. Here the sample has 250,000 to 350,000 clones; 13% to 15% occur a single time. Over 5% of the sample rests with the top ten.

This clone came up a few times. Its antigen target is currently unknown. Per-nucleotide qualities are absent, and no much larger clonotype sits a single base away. Each donor gave one peripheral blood draw, about 110 mL on average, collected into heparinised tubes. A BD FACSAria II was used to sort naive, central memory, regulatory and stem cell-like memory CD4+ T cells with a panel that included CD45RO, CCR7, CD25, CD127, CD95 and CD27. All sorted populations exceeded 95% purity. PBMCs were isolated immediately by Lymphoprep density gradient centrifugation and stained directly without culture. To minimize batch effects, samples were stained and sorted in pairs, one healthy donor with one patient per experiment.

The chain is made from TRBV11-2 and TRBJ1-5; perhaps TRBD1 is the D gene, with 5 bases matching. This TCR came from a man between 25 and 39 years old in good health. Source material: central memory CD4+ T cells from blood. The CDR3 reads CASSPRDRYQPQHF. Here is the DNA: TGTGCCAGCAGCCCCCGGGACCGCTATCAGCCCCAGCATTTT.